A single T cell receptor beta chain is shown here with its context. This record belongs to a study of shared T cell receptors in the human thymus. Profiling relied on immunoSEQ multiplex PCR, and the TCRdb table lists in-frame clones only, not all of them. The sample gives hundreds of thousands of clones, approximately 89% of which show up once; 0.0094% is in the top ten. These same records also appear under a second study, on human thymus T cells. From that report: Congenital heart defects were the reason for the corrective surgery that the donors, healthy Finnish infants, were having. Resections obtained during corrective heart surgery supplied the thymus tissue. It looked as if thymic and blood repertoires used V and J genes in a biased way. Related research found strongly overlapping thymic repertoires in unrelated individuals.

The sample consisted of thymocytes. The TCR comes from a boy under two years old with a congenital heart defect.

CDR3 sequence (DNA): TGTGCCTGGAGTTGGGGGACTAGCGGGAGGGTAGTAGATCGACTCGGGGAGCTGTTTTTT. It translates to CAWSWGTSGRVVDRLGELFF. The rearrangement joins TRBV30 to TRBJ2-2; 16 bases are a match to TRBD2. The length of the CDR3 is 20 residues. The germline CDR1 and CDR2 sequences are GTSNPN and SVGIG (reference sequence). The J segment lost 7 bases and the V segment lost 2 bases, leaving 16 bases of the junction unmatched.